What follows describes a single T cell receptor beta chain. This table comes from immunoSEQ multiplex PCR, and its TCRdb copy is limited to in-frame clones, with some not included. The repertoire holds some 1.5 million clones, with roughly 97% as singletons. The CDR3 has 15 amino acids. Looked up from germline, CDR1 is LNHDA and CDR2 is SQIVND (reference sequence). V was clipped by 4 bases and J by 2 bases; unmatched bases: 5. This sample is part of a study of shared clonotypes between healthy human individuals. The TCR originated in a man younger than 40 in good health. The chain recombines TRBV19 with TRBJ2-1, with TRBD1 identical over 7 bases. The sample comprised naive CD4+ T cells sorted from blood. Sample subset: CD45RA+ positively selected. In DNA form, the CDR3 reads TGTGCCAGTAGTACGACAGGGAGCGCCTACAATGAGCAGTTCTTC. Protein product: CASSTTGSAYNEQFF. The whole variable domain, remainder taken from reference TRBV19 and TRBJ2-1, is DGGITQSPKYLFRKEGQNVTLSCEQNLNHDAMYWYRQDPGQGLRLIYYSQIVNDFQKGDIAEGYSVSREKKESFPLTVTSAQKNPTAFYLCASSTTGSAYNEQFFGPGTRLTVL.